The source of this TCR beta chain is a study of Ad26.COV2.S vaccination and SARS-CoV-2 variants. Across the study: Within the COV1001 Ad26.COV2.S trial arm, the donor was enrolled.

Notes on the study in general: Total T cell responses were possibly underestimated by TCR breadth and depth analyses.

Comment on this clone: Its cognate antigen is unknown.

Here immunoSEQ multiplex PCR was the method, and the copy in TCRdb shows in-frame clones only, minus some. This table has approximately 450,000 clones, approximately 90% appearing once. With 5 bases removed from V and 0 bases from J, the gap between germline ends came to 11 bases. Germline assignment: CDR1 LNHDA and CDR2 SQIVND (reference sequence). This CDR3 contains 15 residues. Treatment meaning: around 19 received Ad26.COV2.S at low or high dose, single or two shots; a few received placebo; per-sample allocation not given. Specimens were obtained on day 63 following the first vaccine or placebo injection. An adult donor aged 18-55 years was enrolled in Boston.

The gene calls are TRBV19 and TRBJ1-5; the D gene is possibly TRBD1 (5 bases). The specimen comprised peripheral blood, sampled in a trial of Ad26.COV2.S vaccine versus placebo. This TCR came from a person between 18 and 59 years old who received the Ad26.COV2.S COVID-19 vaccine or a placebo. The CDR3 DNA reads as TGTGCCAGTAGTTACGACAGAGATAGCAATCAGCCCCAGCATTTT. As protein: CASSYDRDSNQPQHF.